A selection of T cell receptor beta chains follows, all from one sample in a study of T cell responses to AZD1222 COVID-19 vaccine. Libraries were prepared by immunoSEQ multiplex PCR; TCRdb keeps only in-frame clonotypes and omits some of them. The repertoire holds about 110,000 clones, with roughly 92% as singletons. The sample here was peripheral blood, taken on day 0 of AZD1222 vaccination. The source is an adult in good health. Both conserved end residues are part of each CDR3. D genes are given only for firm matches. The size of a clone is reported for some rows only, either as once, few or many, or as a class for expanded clones.

V: TRBV7-2; size: once; J: TRBJ2-7; D: .; CDR3: CASSLTGPYEQYF; DNA: TGTGCCAGCAGCTTAACCGGGCCCTACGAGCAGTACTTC
V: TRBV30; size: .; J: TRBJ1-5; D: .; CDR3: CAWSVGFRGRGNQPQHF; DNA: TGTGCCTGGAGTGTGGGGTTCCGGGGACGGGGCAATCAGCCCCAGCATTTT
V: TRBV12-3/TRBV12-4; size: .; J: TRBJ1-5; D: .; CDR3: CASTLGPNQPQHF; DNA: TGTGCCAGCACTCTCGGCCCCAATCAGCCCCAGCATTTT
V: TRBV24-1; size: .; J: TRBJ2-2; D: .; CDR3: CATGQNTGELFF; DNA: TGTGCCACCGGACAGAACACCGGGGAGCTGTTTTTT
V: TRBV7-9; size: .; J: TRBJ1-2; D: .; CDR3: CASSLGGNYGYTF; DNA: TGTGCCAGCAGCTTAGGCGGGAACTATGGCTACACCTTC
V: TRBV11-2; size: .; J: TRBJ2-2; D: .; CDR3: CASSSQGGTGELFF; DNA: TGTGCCAGCAGCTCCCAAGGGGGAACCGGGGAGCTGTTTTTT
V: TRBV18; size: few; J: TRBJ2-5; D: .; CDR3: CASSLGRRGETQYF; DNA: TGTGCCAGCTCACTCGGACGGAGAGGAGAGACCCAGTACTTC
V: TRBV6-5; size: .; J: TRBJ2-2; D: TRBD1; CDR3: CASSTGQGNTGELFF; DNA: TGTGCCAGCAGCACGGGACAGGGGAACACCGGGGAGCTGTTTTTT
V: TRBV29-1; size: once; J: TRBJ1-2; D: .; CDR3: CSALNSGGYTF; DNA: TGCAGCGCCCTAAACAGTGGCGGCTACACCTTC
V: TRBV28; size: .; J: TRBJ2-5; D: .; CDR3: CASSLRGWETQYF; DNA: TGTGCCAGCAGTTTACGGGGGTGGGAGACCCAGTACTTC
V: TRBV30; size: .; J: TRBJ1-1; D: TRBD1; CDR3: CAAHGTGAFRTEAFF; DNA: TGTGCCGCCCATGGGACAGGGGCGTTCCGGACTGAAGCTTTCTTT
V: TRBV11-2; size: once; J: TRBJ1-5; D: .; CDR3: CASSFYSNQPQHF; DNA: TGTGCCAGCAGCTTTTATAGCAATCAGCCCCAGCATTTT
V: TRBV19; size: .; J: TRBJ2-1; D: TRBD2; CDR3: CASSPQLAGGYGNEQFF; DNA: TGTGCCAGTAGTCCCCAACTAGCGGGGGGGTACGGCAATGAGCAGTTCTTC
V: TRBV2; size: .; J: TRBJ2-2; D: .; CDR3: CASRPEMGTGELFF; DNA: TGTGCCAGCAGGCCAGAGATGGGGACCGGGGAGCTGTTTTTT
V: TRBV30; size: .; J: TRBJ1-6; D: .; CDR3: CAWGEGRSNTPLHF; DNA: TGTGCCTGGGGGGAGGGACGAAGTAATACACCCCTCCACTTT
V: TRBV18; size: .; J: TRBJ1-5; D: TRBD1; CDR3: CASSPDRVGQPQHF; DNA: TGTGCCAGCTCACCGGACAGGGTCGGGCAGCCCCAGCATTTT
V: TRBV24-1; size: few; J: TRBJ2-7; D: .; CDR3: CATSEWAGGEQYF; DNA: TGTGCCACCAGTGAATGGGCAGGTGGCGAGCAGTACTTC
V: TRBV19; size: .; J: TRBJ2-1; D: .; CDR3: CASSNRQSEQFF; DNA: TGTGCCAGTAGTAACAGACAGTCTGAGCAGTTCTTC
V: TRBV2; size: .; J: TRBJ2-7; D: TRBD1; CDR3: CASSPRTGGAEQYF; DNA: TGTGCCAGCAGTCCCCGGACAGGGGGCGCCGAGCAGTACTTC
V: TRBV6-6; size: .; J: TRBJ2-3; D: .; CDR3: CASSYQTRRADTQYF; DNA: TGTGCCAGCAGTTACCAGACCCGCCGGGCAGATACGCAGTATTTT
V: TRBV5-6; size: few; J: TRBJ1-2; D: .; CDR3: CASSWGDGYTF; DNA: TGTGCCAGCAGTTGGGGGGATGGCTACACCTTC
V: TRBV6-5; size: .; J: TRBJ1-1; D: .; CDR3: CASSYWDNEAFF; DNA: TGTGCCAGCAGTTACTGGGACAATGAAGCTTTCTTT
V: TRBV5-1; size: once; J: TRBJ1-1; D: .; CDR3: CASSDGPNTEAFF; DNA: TGCGCCAGCAGCGACGGACCTAACACTGAAGCTTTCTTT
V: TRBV9; size: .; J: TRBJ1-3; D: .; CDR3: CASSVAGPSGNTIYF; DNA: TGTGCCAGCAGCGTCGCAGGCCCTTCCGGAAACACCATATATTTT
V: TRBV7-2; size: .; J: TRBJ1-3; D: .; CDR3: CASSFRPGRLSSGNTIYF; DNA: TGTGCCAGCAGCTTTAGGCCAGGGCGGCTCAGCTCTGGAAACACCATATATTTT
V: TRBV7-9; size: .; J: TRBJ1-1; D: .; CDR3: CASSSSTGGGNTEAFF; DNA: TGTGCCAGCAGCTCCTCGACCGGGGGAGGGAACACTGAAGCTTTCTTT
V: TRBV9; size: once; J: TRBJ2-7; D: TRBD1; CDR3: CASSQGPGQGSDEQYF; DNA: TGTGCCAGCAGCCAAGGGCCGGGACAGGGGAGTGACGAGCAGTACTTC
V: TRBV6-1; size: .; J: TRBJ1-2; D: .; CDR3: CASSEVVPQGNYGYTF; DNA: TGTGCCAGCAGTGAAGTAGTTCCCCAGGGAAACTATGGCTACACCTTC
V: TRBV30; size: .; J: TRBJ2-1; D: .; CDR3: CAWFRSNSYNEQFF; DNA: TGTGCCTGGTTCCGGTCAAACTCCTACAATGAGCAGTTCTTC
V: TRBV5-6; size: .; J: TRBJ1-4; D: .; CDR3: CASRPGGGREKLFF; DNA: TGTGCCAGCAGACCGGGAGGGGGGCGTGAAAAACTGTTTTTT
V: TRBV24-1; size: .; J: TRBJ1-5; D: .; CDR3: CATQGLSNQPQHF; DNA: TGTGCCACGCAGGGGTTGAGCAATCAGCCCCAGCATTTT
V: TRBV4-1; size: once; J: TRBJ1-5; D: .; CDR3: CASSQDGGLGNQPQHF; DNA: TGCGCCAGCAGCCAAGACGGGGGATTAGGGAATCAGCCCCAGCATTTT
V: TRBV18; size: once; J: TRBJ1-1; D: .; CDR3: CASSPYRGGDTEAFF; DNA: TGTGCCAGCTCACCATACCGGGGGGGGGACACTGAAGCTTTCTTT
V: TRBV6-1; size: .; J: TRBJ1-6; D: TRBD1; CDR3: CASSEIDRVGPLHF; DNA: TGTGCCAGCAGTGAAATAGACAGGGTCGGACCCCTCCACTTT
V: TRBV9; size: .; J: TRBJ2-4; D: .; CDR3: CASSVGSPYDKNIQYF; DNA: TGTGCCAGCAGCGTAGGAAGTCCCTATGACAAAAACATTCAGTACTTC
V: TRBV5-1; size: .; J: TRBJ2-7; D: .; CDR3: CASSLEGSEQYF; DNA: TGCGCCAGCAGCTTAGAGGGGAGCGAGCAGTACTTC
V: TRBV4-2; size: few; J: TRBJ2-2; D: .; CDR3: CASSQDPAGGTGELFF; DNA: TGTGCCAGCAGCCAAGATCCGGCAGGGGGGACCGGGGAGCTGTTTTTT
V: TRBV6-1; size: .; J: TRBJ1-3; D: .; CDR3: CASSELSGNTIYF; DNA: TGTGCCAGCAGTGAACTCTCTGGAAACACCATATATTTT
V: TRBV7-8; size: .; J: TRBJ1-1; D: .; CDR3: CASKRTQNTEAFF; DNA: TGTGCCAGCAAGAGGACGCAGAACACTGAAGCTTTCTTT
V: TRBV30; size: .; J: TRBJ2-2; D: .; CDR3: CAGADKNTGELFF; DNA: TGTGCCGGTGCCGATAAAAACACCGGGGAGCTGTTTTTT
V: TRBV5-4; size: .; J: TRBJ2-5; D: TRBD1; CDR3: CASSSPGTGGYQETQYF; DNA: TGTGCCAGCAGCTCCCCCGGGACAGGGGGGTACCAAGAGACCCAGTACTTC
V: TRBV5-4; size: .; J: TRBJ1-1; D: .; CDR3: CASSTQEWPNTEAFF; DNA: TGTGCCAGCAGCACCCAAGAATGGCCGAACACTGAAGCTTTCTTT
V: TRBV10-3; size: .; J: TRBJ2-7; D: .; CDR3: CAISDFPTTGQSYEQYF; DNA: TGTGCCATCAGTGACTTCCCCACGACTGGACAAAGCTACGAGCAGTACTTC
V: TRBV6-4; size: .; J: TRBJ2-6; D: .; CDR3: CASSGGGSGANVLTF; DNA: TGTGCCAGCAGTGGAGGGGGATCTGGGGCCAACGTCCTGACTTTC
V: TRBV27; size: few; J: TRBJ1-1; D: TRBD1; CDR3: CASSPLGQGGMNTEAFF; DNA: TGTGCCAGCAGTCCGCTTGGACAGGGAGGCATGAACACTGAAGCTTTCTTT
V: TRBV6-5; size: .; J: TRBJ2-7; D: .; CDR3: CASGDASYEQYF; DNA: TGTGCCAGCGGGGACGCCTCCTACGAGCAGTACTTC
V: TRBV7-2; size: .; J: TRBJ2-5; D: .; CDR3: CASSLAGLGRETQYF; DNA: TGTGCCAGCAGCTTAGCGGGACTCGGCAGGGAGACCCAGTACTTC
V: TRBV28; size: .; J: TRBJ2-3; D: TRBD2; CDR3: CASSRLASLSTDTQYF; DNA: TGTGCCAGCAGTCGACTAGCGTCACTTAGCACAGATACGCAGTATTTT
V: TRBV19; size: .; J: TRBJ2-4; D: .; CDR3: CASSMHRSDKNIQYF; DNA: TGTGCCAGTAGTATGCACAGGTCGGACAAAAACATTCAGTACTTC
V: TRBV9; size: .; J: TRBJ2-1; D: TRBD2; CDR3: CASSPAGGQNEQFF; DNA: TGTGCCAGCAGCCCAGCGGGGGGGCAGAATGAGCAGTTCTTC
V: TRBV28; size: .; J: TRBJ2-7; D: TRBD1; CDR3: CASSLIGTGANEQYF; DNA: TGTGCCAGCAGTTTAATCGGGACAGGGGCCAACGAGCAGTACTTC
V: TRBV2; size: once; J: TRBJ1-2; D: .; CDR3: CASTRWTVGGYTF; DNA: TGTGCCAGCACCCGGTGGACGGTGGGAGGCTACACCTTC